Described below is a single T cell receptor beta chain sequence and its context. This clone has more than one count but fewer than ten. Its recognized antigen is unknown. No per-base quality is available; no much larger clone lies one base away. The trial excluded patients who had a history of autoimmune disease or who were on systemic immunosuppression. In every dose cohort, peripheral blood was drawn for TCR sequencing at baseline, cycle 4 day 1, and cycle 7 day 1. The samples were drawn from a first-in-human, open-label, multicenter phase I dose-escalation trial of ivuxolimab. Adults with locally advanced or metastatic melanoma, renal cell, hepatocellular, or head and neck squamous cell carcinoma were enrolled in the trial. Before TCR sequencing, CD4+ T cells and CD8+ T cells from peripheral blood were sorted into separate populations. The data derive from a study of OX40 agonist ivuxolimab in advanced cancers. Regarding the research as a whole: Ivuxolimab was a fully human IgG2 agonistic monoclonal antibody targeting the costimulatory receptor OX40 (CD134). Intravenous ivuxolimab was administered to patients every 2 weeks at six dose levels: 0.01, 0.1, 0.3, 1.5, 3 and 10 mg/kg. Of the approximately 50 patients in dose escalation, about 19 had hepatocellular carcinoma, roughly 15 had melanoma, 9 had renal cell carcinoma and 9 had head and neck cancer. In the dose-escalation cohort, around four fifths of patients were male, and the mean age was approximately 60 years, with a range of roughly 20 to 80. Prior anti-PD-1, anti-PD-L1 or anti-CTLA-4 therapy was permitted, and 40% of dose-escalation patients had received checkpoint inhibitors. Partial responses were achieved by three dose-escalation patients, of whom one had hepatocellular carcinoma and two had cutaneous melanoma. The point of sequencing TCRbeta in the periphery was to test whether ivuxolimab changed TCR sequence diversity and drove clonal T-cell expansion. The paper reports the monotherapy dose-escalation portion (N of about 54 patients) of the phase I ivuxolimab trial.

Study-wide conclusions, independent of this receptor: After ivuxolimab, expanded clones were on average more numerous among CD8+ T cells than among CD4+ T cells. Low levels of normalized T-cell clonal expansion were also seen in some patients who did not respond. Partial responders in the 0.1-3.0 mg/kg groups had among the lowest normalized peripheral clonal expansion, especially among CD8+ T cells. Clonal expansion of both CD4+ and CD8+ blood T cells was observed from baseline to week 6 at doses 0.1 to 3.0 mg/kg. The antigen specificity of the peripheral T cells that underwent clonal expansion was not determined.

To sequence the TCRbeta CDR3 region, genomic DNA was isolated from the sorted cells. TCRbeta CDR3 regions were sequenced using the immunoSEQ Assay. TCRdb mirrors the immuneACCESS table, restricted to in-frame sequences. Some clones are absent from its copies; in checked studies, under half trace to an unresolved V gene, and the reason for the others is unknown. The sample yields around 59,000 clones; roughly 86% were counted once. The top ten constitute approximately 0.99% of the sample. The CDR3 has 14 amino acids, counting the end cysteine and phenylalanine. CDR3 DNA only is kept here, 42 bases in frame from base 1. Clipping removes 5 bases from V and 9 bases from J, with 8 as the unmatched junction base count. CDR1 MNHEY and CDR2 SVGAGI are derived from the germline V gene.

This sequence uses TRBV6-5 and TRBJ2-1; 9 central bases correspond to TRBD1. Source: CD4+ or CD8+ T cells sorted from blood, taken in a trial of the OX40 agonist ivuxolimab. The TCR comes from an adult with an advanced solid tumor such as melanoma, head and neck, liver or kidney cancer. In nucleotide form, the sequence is TGTGCCAGCAGTCTACAGGGGGCGCAGGGTGAGCAGTTCTTC. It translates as CASSLQGAQGEQFF.